This passage covers 29 T cell receptor beta chains from one sample sequenced in a study of blood T cell repertoires in COVID-19. The data were produced by immunoSEQ multiplex PCR, yet TCRdb's version contains in-frame clones alone and is incomplete. This table holds 300,000 to 400,000 clones, approximately 91% found once. What was sequenced was PBMCs or T cells enriched from blood (not recorded which). The source of these receptors is a woman aged 25 to 39 who had been exposed to COVID-19.

This clone has at least ten counts. The chain uses TRBV6-5 and TRBJ1-4; 7 nucleotides match TRBD1. V was pared by 6 bases and J by 5 bases, with 9 bases of the junction left unmatched. The CDR3 length is 15 residues. Germline assignment: CDR1 MNHEY and CDR2 SVGAGI. In DNA, the CDR3 is TGTGCCAGCAGGCCCCGGACAGGAGAGAATGAAAAACTGTTTTTT. This translates into CASRPRTGENEKLFF.

The CDR3 DNA sequence: TGTGCCAGCTCACCGGATTGGACAGGGCGGTCGGGCTACGAGCAGTACTTC. This codes for CASSPDWTGRSGYEQYF. The V gene is TRBV18, the J gene TRBJ2-7; 8 bases are shared with TRBD1. V gave up 3 bases and J gave up 3 bases; unmatched junction bases: 13. This CDR3 comprises 17 residues. In germline, CDR1 is KGHSH, CDR2 LQKENI. The variable domain in full, with the rest retrieved from reference TRBV18 and TRBJ2-7, is NAGVMQNPRHLVRRRGQEARLRCSPMKGHSHVYWYRQLPEEGLKFMVYLQKENIIDESGMPKERFSAEFPKEGPSILRIQQVVRGDSAAYFCASSPDWTGRSGYEQYFGPGTRLTVT.

This chain connects TRBV3-1 (or the pseudogene TRBV3-2) to TRBJ1-4, with D hard to call. V lost 9 bases to trimming and J lost 14 bases, with 16 bases between them. Germline lookup yields CDR1 LGHDT and CDR2 YNNKEL (reference sequence). The CDR3 runs to 11 residues. This chain's CDR3 is CASSTTSGLFF. CDR3 in DNA: TGTGCCAGTTCTACGACCTCCGGGCTGTTTTTT.

The chain links TRBV1 to TRBJ2-7; the table's D call, TRBD2, has no DNA check behind it. TRBV1 is an annotated pseudogene. The CDR3 loop spans 12 amino acids. The CDR3 is CTRRGSSYEQYF. The DNA of the CDR3 is TGCACCCGCCGAGGGAGCTCCTACGAGCAGTACTTC.

In DNA, the CDR3 is TGTGCCAGCAAAGACAGGAGGCACTCTGGAAACACCATATATTTT. Encoded protein: CASKDRRHSGNTIYF. The chain is built from TRBV6-5 and TRBJ1-3, with a tentative D call TRBD1 (6 bases). Germline CDR1 MNHEY, CDR2 SVGAGI. Trimming cost V 7 bases and J 0 bases, with 13 bases left between them. CDR3 length equals 15 residues.

This clone was counted a single time. This sample includes further DNA sequences coding for the same CDR3. V usage is TRBV18 and J usage is TRBJ1-1, with a possible D match to TRBD1 (5 bases). Germline assignment: CDR1 KGHSH and CDR2 LQKENI. This CDR3 is built from 15 residues. V was trimmed by 3 bases and J by 0 bases, leaving 11 bases between them. This CDR3 reads CASSPPGRVNTEAFF. The CDR3 bases are TGTGCCAGCTCACCCCCGGGCAGGGTGAACACTGAAGCTTTCTTT.

The V gene is TRBV20-1, the J gene TRBJ1-1, with unresolved D. Looked up from germline, CDR1 is DFQATT and CDR2 is SNEGSKA (reference sequence). Trimming removed 3 bases at V and 4 bases at J, with 15 bases between. The CDR3 is 14 amino acids. In DNA form, the CDR3 reads TGCAGTGCTAGTAGTCGGGTTTCTAGCACTGAAGCTTTCTTT. Amino acid sequence: CSASSRVSSTEAFF.

The chain uses TRBV7-9 and TRBJ2-1, with D uncertain. The CDR3 is made up of 12 amino acids. Trimming stripped 5 bases from V and 6 bases from J, with 8 bases between. Germline CDR1 and CDR2: SEHNR and FQNEAQ (reference sequence). CDR3 in amino acids: CASSRYPNEQFF. The DNA for the CDR3 is TGTGCCAGCAGCCGGTATCCCAATGAGCAGTTCTTC.

The genes are TRBV19 and TRBJ1-5; perhaps TRBD1 as D (6 bases). This CDR3 has 17 residues. The germline V gene encodes CDR1 LNHDA and CDR2 SQIVND (reference sequence). Trimming took off 6 bases at V and 2 bases at J, with 20 bases between the two ends. CDR3 in DNA: TGTGCCAGTAGCCGGCCTCAGGGGCGGGTGGGCAATCAGCCCCAGCATTTT. Amino acid sequence: CASSRPQGRVGNQPQHF. The whole variable domain, filled in from reference TRBV19 and TRBJ1-5, reads DGGITQSPKYLFRKEGQNVTLSCEQNLNHDAMYWYRQDPGQGLRLIYYSQIVNDFQKGDIAEGYSVSREKKESFPLTVTSAQKNPTAFYLCASSRPQGRVGNQPQHFGDGTRLSIL.

The V and J genes are TRBV27 and TRBJ2-7; 8 bases are shared with TRBD1. Germline CDR1 reads MNHEY; CDR2 reads SMNVEV (reference sequence). The CDR3 spans 16 residues. With 4 bases clipped from V and 2 bases from J, the junction kept 10 bases outside the gene matches. This chain's CDR3 is CASSSYSPDRAYEQYF. The CDR3 region has the DNA TGTGCCAGCAGTTCCTATTCCCCGGACAGGGCCTACGAGCAGTACTTC.

This rearrangement joins TRBV14 to TRBJ1-2; 10 bases align to TRBD1. This CDR3 comprises 15 residues. Germline V lookup: CDR1 SGHDN, CDR2 FVKESK. With 2 bases clipped from V and 8 bases from J, the junction kept 8 bases outside the gene matches. The CDR3 protein is CASSQPGTGENGYTF. DNA for the CDR3: TGTGCCAGCAGCCAACCGGGGACAGGGGAGAACGGCTACACCTTC.

The genes are TRBV7-3 and TRBJ2-1; D is possibly TRBD1 (5 bases). The CDR3 is 15 residues long. V lost 6 bases and J lost 4, with 16 bases in between. Germline-derived CDR1 and CDR2 are SGHTA and FQGTGA. As DNA, the CDR3 is TGTGCCAGCAGTTTAGACAGAGTTAATTACAATGAGCAGTTCTTC. Encoded protein: CASSLDRVNYNEQFF.

This sequence joins TRBV27 and TRBJ1-2, with a weak D call TRBD1 (5 bases). With 5 bases removed from V and 2 bases from J, the gap between germline ends came to 12 bases. Looked up from germline, CDR1 is MNHEY and CDR2 is SMNVEV (reference sequence). The CDR3 runs to 14 residues. The chain's CDR3 is CASSPGLKNYGYTF. The CDR3 DNA follows: TGTGCCAGCAGTCCGGGACTGAAAAACTATGGCTACACCTTC.

V usage is TRBV23-1 and J usage is TRBJ2-7; the match to TRBD2 covers 7 bases. Being an ORF, TRBV23-1 has a function that is uncertain. CDR3 length equals 17 residues. Trimming at V came to 0 bases and at J to 7 bases, leaving 15 bases not matched to a gene. The CDR3 nucleotides are TGCGCCAGCAGTCAATCGACTGGGAGGCCTTGGGGGGGAGAGCAGTACTTC. Its protein is CASSQSTGRPWGGEQYF.

The chain joins TRBV6-5 to TRBJ1-2; perhaps TRBD1 as D (6 bases). CDR1 and CDR2 (germline): MNHEY, SVGAGI. V lost 2 bases to trimming and J lost 2 bases, with 12 bases between them. The CDR3 length is 15 residues. The CDR3 sequence: CASSYTGNGNYGYTF. The CDR3, as DNA: TGTGCCAGCAGTTACACAGGGAACGGAAACTATGGCTACACCTTC.

This chain connects TRBV13 to TRBJ1-2; possible D gene TRBD1, 6 bases. The CDR3 extends over 13 amino acids. Germline assignment: CDR1 PRHDT and CDR2 FYEKMQ (reference sequence). Trimming left V 5 bases short and J 2 bases short, with 9 bases between. CDR3 in DNA: TGTGCCAGCAGCCGGGACACCAACTATGGCTACACCTTC. This translates into CASSRDTNYGYTF.

The V call is TRBV13, the J call TRBJ2-1, with D tentatively TRBD2 (5 bases). The CDR3 is 15 residues long. With 3 bases removed from V and 5 bases from J, the gap between germline ends came to 14 bases. Germline V gene sequence: CDR1 PRHDT, CDR2 FYEKMQ (reference sequence). The CDR3 DNA reads as TGTGCCAGCAGCTTTGGAGCGGCAGCCAACAATGAGCAGTTCTTC. Translation: CASSFGAAANNEQFF.

This chain joins TRBV18 and TRBJ1-2; 11 bases are shared with TRBD1. The CDR3 sequence is 16 residues long. V dropped 0 bases and J dropped 5; count of bases not matched to a gene: 5. Germline loops: CDR1 KGHSH, CDR2 LQKENI. The chain's CDR3 is CASSPPGQGAGYGYTF. In DNA, the CDR3 is TGTGCCAGCTCACCACCCGGACAGGGGGCGGGATATGGCTACACCTTC.

The chain couples TRBV5-1 to TRBJ1-3, with D possibly TRBD1 on 6 matching bases. CDR1 and CDR2 (germline): SGHRS, YFSETQ. The CDR3 runs to 15 residues. With 4 bases removed from V and 2 bases from J, the gap between germline ends came to 13 bases. The CDR3 sequence: CASSPTTGTGNTIYF. In DNA form, the CDR3 reads TGCGCCAGCAGCCCCACAACAGGGACTGGAAACACCATATATTTT.

CDR3 residues: CASRGQGVNTEAFF. In DNA form, the CDR3 reads TGTGCCAGCAGAGGACAGGGGGTGAACACTGAAGCTTTCTTT. This chain links TRBV2 with TRBJ1-1, with TRBD1 matching 10 bases. From germline, CDR1 is SNHLY and CDR2 FYNNEI. The junction had 1 base not matched to a gene; V was cut back by 6 bases and J by 0 bases. This CDR3 has 14 amino acids.

In this sample, this clone turned up once. This chain uses TRBV19 with TRBJ1-1; D not certain. The CDR3 totals 15 residues. CDR1 is LNHDA, CDR2 SQIVND, per germline (reference sequence). Deletions cut 3 bases from V and 1 base from J, with 12 bases between. CDR3 amino acids: CASSIYATTNTEAFF. DNA of the CDR3: TGTGCCAGTAGTATTTACGCGACAACGAACACTGAAGCTTTCTTT.

The chain uses TRBV27 and TRBJ1-3; TRBD1 is a possible D gene (5 bases). The V gene lost 6 bases and the J gene lost 4 bases, with 16 bases spanning the gap. CDR1 and CDR2 (germline): MNHEY, SMNVEV (reference sequence). The CDR3 runs to 15 residues. The DNA of the CDR3 is TGTGCCAGCAGCCCCTTCAGGGAGGGCGGAAACACCATATATTTT. Translation gives CASSPFREGGNTIYF.

The chain joins TRBV19 to TRBJ2-7; D gene uncertain. The CDR3 consists of 14 residues. Germline loops: CDR1 LNHDA, CDR2 SQIVND (reference sequence). V lost 7 bases and J 0 bases, leaving 13 bases between the germline ends. CDR3 sequence reads: CASTVQYTSYEQYF. CDR3 nucleotide sequence: TGTGCCAGTACTGTACAGTACACCTCCTACGAGCAGTACTTC.

The J gene is TRBJ2-1, the V gene TRBV5-4; 10 nucleotides align to TRBD1. This CDR3 comprises 14 residues. The V segment lost 4 bases and the J segment 8 bases; nucleotides outside the gene matches: 6. CDR1 and CDR2 from the germline V gene are SGHNT and YYREEE (reference sequence). The CDR3 sequence is CASSTTGTGDEQFF. The CDR3 DNA reads as TGTGCCAGCAGCACTACCGGGACAGGGGATGAGCAGTTCTTC.

This clone was seen only a few times. The chain carries TRBV6-6 and TRBJ2-5; 7 nucleotides agree with TRBD2. Germline V lookup: CDR1 MNHNY, CDR2 SVGAGI (reference sequence). The CDR3 loop spans 14 amino acids. J gave up 1 base and V 4 bases, and 3 bases lay outside the gene matches. In nucleotides, the CDR3 is TGTGCCAGCAGTTTCGCTAGCGGCCAAGAGACCCAGTACTTC. Its translation is CASSFASGQETQYF.

The chain joins TRBV14 to TRBJ1-2; D is perhaps TRBD1 (6 bases). Between the trimmed V and J ends, which lost 2 bases and 4 bases, there was a span of 8 bases. The CDR3 is 13 amino acids. Per the germline V gene, CDR1 is SGHDN and CDR2 is FVKESK. CDR3 sequence: CASSQPQGYGYTF. CDR3 bases: TGTGCCAGCAGCCAACCACAGGGCTATGGCTACACCTTC.

Only one count was recorded for this clone. The chain carries TRBV7-9 and TRBJ1-6; D may be TRBD1 (5 bases). Trimming took off 8 bases at V and 2 bases at J, with 13 bases between the two ends. Germline V gene data show CDR1 as SEHNR and CDR2 as FQNEAQ (reference sequence). The CDR3 spans 15 residues. The CDR3 bases are TGTGCCAGCGCCAGGGCGGGGACCTATAATTCACCCCTCCACTTT. This sequence encodes CASARAGTYNSPLHF.

V is TRBV5-1 and J is TRBJ2-2; 11 nucleotides align to TRBD2. Per germline, CDR1 SGHRS and CDR2 YFSETQ. The V and J ends lost 6 bases and 3 bases, in that order; junction bases with no gene match: 4. The CDR3 is 15 residues long. The CDR3: CASNILAGDTGELFF. The CDR3 nucleotides read TGCGCCAGCAACATACTAGCGGGGGACACCGGGGAGCTGTTTTTT.

The chain has TRBV27 and TRBJ2-7, with a tentative D call TRBD1 (6 bases). The germline V gene encodes CDR1 MNHEY and CDR2 SMNVEV (reference sequence). Trimming cost V 4 bases and J 6 bases, with 13 bases left between them. This CDR3 is 13 amino acids long. The chain's CDR3 is CASSSRGSSEQYF. The CDR3 nucleotides are TGTGCCAGCAGTTCCAGGGGCTCTTCCGAGCAGTACTTC.